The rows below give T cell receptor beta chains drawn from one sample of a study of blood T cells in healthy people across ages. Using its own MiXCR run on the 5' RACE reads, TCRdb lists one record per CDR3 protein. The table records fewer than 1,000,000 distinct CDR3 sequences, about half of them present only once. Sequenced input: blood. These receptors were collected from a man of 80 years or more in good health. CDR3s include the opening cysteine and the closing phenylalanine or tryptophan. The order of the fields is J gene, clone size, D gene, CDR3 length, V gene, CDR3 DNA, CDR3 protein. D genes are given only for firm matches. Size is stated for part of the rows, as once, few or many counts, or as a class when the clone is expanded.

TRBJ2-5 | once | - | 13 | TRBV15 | TGTGCCACCAGCAGAGGCTCGAAAGAGACCCAGTACTTC | CATSRGSKETQYF
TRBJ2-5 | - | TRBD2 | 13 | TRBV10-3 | TGTGCCATCGGGGCGCGGGGGGGAGAGACCCAGTACTTC | CAIGARGGETQYF
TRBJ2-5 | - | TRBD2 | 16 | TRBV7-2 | TGTGCCAGCAGCTTAGAGGGGACTAGCGGGACATACGGGCAGTACTTC | CASSLEGTSGTYGQYF
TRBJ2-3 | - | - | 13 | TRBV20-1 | TGCAGTGCTAGCGATCTGAATGTAGATACGCAGTATTTT | CSASDLNVDTQYF
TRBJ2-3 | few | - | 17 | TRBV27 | TGTGCCAGCAGTTTATCGAGACTAGTACAGGGGACAGATACGCAGTATTTT | CASSLSRLVQGTDTQYF
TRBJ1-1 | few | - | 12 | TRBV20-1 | TGCAGTGCTAGAGAAGTGGGCACTGAAGCTTTCTTT | CSAREVGTEAFF
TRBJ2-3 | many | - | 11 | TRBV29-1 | TGCAGCGTTGGAGTCGACGATACGCAGTATTTT | CSVGVDDTQYF
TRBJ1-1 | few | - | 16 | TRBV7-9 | TGTGCCAGCAGCTTAGCTCGGTTACAAGAGAACACTGAAGCTTTCTTT | CASSLARLQENTEAFF
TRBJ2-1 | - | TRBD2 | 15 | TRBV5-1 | TGCGCCAGCAGCCCCGGGACTAGTCCCTCACAAGAGCAGTTCTTC | CASSPGTSPSQEQFF
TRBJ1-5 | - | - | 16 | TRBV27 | TGTGCCAGCAGTTTTGCGGGATACTCAGACAATCAGCCCCAGCATTTT | CASSFAGYSDNQPQHF
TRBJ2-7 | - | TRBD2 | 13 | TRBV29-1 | TGCAGCGTGGGACTAACAAACAACTACGAGCAGTACTTC | CSVGLTNNYEQYF
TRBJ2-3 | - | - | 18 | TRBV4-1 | TGCGCCAGCAGCCAAGATGGACGACAGGTAGCGGTCACAGATACGCAGTATTTT | CASSQDGRQVAVTDTQYF
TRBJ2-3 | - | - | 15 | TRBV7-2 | TGTGCCAGCAGTTCTCAATGGTTTTACACAGATACGCAGTATTTT | CASSSQWFYTDTQYF
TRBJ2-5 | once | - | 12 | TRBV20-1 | TGCAGTGCTAGTGTCCAGCAAGAGACCCAGTACTTC | CSASVQQETQYF
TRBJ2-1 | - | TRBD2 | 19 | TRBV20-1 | TGCAGTGCTAGGCAGCTAGCGGGGTGCTCTCTCAGCTCCTACGTTGAGCAGTTCTTC | CSARQLAGCSLSSYVEQFF
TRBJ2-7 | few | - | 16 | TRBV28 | TGTGCCAGCAGTTCCCCGGCCAGTTCAGGGGTAGGCGAGCAGTACTTC | CASSSPASSGVGEQYF
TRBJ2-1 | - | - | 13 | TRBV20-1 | TGCAGTGCTAGAGCTCCTGGGCAGGATGAGCAGTTCTTC | CSARAPGQDEQFF
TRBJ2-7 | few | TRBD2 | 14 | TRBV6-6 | TGTGCCAGCAGGGGGACTAGCGCGACCTACGAGCAGTACTTC | CASRGTSATYEQYF
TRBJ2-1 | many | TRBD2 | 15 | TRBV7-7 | TGTGCCAGCAGCTCCGGACTAGCGGGAGGGTATGAGCAGTTCTTC | CASSSGLAGGYEQFF
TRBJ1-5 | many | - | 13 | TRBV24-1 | TGTGCCACCAGTTCAGGTGGCAATCAGCCCCAGCATTTT | CATSSGGNQPQHF
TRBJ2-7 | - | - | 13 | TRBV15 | TGTGCCACCAGCAGCAGCGTTCTCTACGAGCAGTACTTC | CATSSSVLYEQYF
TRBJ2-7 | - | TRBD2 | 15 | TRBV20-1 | TGCAGTGCTCGACCCGCGATAGCGGGAGGCGACGAGCAGTACTTC | CSARPAIAGGDEQYF
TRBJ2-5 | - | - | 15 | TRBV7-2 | TGTGCCAGCAGCTCCAGGCATAGCGGCGACTCACGCCAGTACTTC | CASSSRHSGDSRQYF
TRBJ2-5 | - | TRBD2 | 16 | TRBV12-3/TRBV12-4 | TGTGCCAGCAGGGGCTTTGGCGCGGGAGACCCAGAGACCCAGTACTTC | CASRGFGAGDPETQYF
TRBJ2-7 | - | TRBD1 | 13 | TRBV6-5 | TGTGCCAGCAGGCCGAGCGCAGGGGGCGAGCAGTACTTC | CASRPSAGGEQYF
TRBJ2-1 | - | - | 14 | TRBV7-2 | TGTGCCAGCGGGAGCCAAAGCTTCTACAATGAGCAGTTCTTC | CASGSQSFYNEQFF
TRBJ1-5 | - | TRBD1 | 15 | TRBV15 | TGTGCCATCAGCAGAGATCATACAGGGGATCAGCCCCAGCATTTT | CAISRDHTGDQPQHF
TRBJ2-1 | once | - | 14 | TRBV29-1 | - | CSVGGGTSHNERFF
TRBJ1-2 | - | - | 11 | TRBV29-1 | TGCAGCGTTGGGCAGGGAGCTGTCTACACCTTC | CSVGQGAVYTF
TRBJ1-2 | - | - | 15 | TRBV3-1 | TGTGCCAGCAGCCAAGGCAAGGGAGAGGGCTATGGCTACACCTTC | CASSQGKGEGYGYTF
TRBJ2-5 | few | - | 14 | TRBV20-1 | TGCAGTGCTGTACCAGGAGAAATACAAGAGACCCAGTACTTC | CSAVPGEIQETQYF
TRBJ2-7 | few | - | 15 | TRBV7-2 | TGTGCCAGCAGCCTAGATCCGGTAGGGACCTACGAGCAGTACTTC | CASSLDPVGTYEQYF
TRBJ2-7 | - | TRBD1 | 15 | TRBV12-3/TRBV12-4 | TGTGCCAGCAGCCGGACGGGACAGGGGGCATACGAGCAGTACTTC | CASSRTGQGAYEQYF
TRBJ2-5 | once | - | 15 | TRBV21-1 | TGTGCCAGAAGCAAAGCTAGGACAGGGTCTGGGGAGCAGTACTTC | CARSKARTGSGEQYF
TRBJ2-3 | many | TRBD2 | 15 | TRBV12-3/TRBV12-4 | TGTGCCAGCAGTGGAGCGGGACCTAGCACAGATACGCAGTATTTT | CASSGAGPSTDTQYF
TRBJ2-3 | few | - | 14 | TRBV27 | TGTGCCAGCAGTATGCAGAGCCCCACAGATACGCAGTATTTT | CASSMQSPTDTQYF
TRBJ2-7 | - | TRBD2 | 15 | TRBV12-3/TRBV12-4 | TGTGCCAGCAGTTTTGGACTAGCGGGAGAGGTAGAGCAGTACTTC | CASSFGLAGEVEQYF
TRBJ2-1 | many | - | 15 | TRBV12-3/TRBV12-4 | TGTGCCAGCAGTTCATCCTCACAGGGCTGGAATGAGCAGTTCTTC | CASSSSSQGWNEQFF
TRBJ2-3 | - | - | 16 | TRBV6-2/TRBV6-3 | TGTGCCAGTAGTTCGCGACAGGTTCTATTCACAGATACGCAGTATTTT | CASSSRQVLFTDTQYF
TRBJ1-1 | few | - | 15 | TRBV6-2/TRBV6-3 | TGTGCCAGCAACTCTCCGGCAGGCCCGAACACTGAAGCTTTCTTT | CASNSPAGPNTEAFF
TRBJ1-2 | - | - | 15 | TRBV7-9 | TGTGCCAGCAGCTTATCAGGGCAGAGAATCTATGGCTACACCTTC | CASSLSGQRIYGYTF